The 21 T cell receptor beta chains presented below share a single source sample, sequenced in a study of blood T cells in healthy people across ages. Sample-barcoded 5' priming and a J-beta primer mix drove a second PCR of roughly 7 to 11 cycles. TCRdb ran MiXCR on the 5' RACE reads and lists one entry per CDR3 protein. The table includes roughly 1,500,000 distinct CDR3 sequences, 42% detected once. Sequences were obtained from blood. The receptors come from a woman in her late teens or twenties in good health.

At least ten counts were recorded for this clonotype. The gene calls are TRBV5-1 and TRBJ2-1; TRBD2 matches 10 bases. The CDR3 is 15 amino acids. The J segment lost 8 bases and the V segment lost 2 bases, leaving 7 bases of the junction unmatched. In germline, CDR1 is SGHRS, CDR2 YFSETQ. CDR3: CASSFSGRGFDEQFF. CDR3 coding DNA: TGCGCCAGCAGCTTCAGCGGGAGGGGGTTCGATGAGCAGTTCTTC.

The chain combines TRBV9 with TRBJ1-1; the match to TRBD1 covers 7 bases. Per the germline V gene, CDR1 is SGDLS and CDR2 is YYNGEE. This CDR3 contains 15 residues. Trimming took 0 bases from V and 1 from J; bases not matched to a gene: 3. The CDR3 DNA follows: TGTGCCAGCAGCGTAGATCCAGGGGGGAACACTGAAGCTTTCTTT. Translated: CASSVDPGGNTEAFF.

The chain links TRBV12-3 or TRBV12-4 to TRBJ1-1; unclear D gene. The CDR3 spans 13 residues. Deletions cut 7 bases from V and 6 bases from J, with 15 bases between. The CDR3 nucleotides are TGTGCCAGCAACGCCGCGGGGTTCTCTGAAGCTTTCTTT. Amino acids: CASNAAGFSEAFF.

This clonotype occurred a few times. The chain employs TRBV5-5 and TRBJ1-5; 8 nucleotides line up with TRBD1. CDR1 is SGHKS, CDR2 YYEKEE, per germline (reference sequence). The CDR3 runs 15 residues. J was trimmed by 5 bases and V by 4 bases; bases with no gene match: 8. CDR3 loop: CASSHGQGPDQPQHF. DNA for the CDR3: TGTGCCAGCAGCCATGGACAGGGCCCCGATCAGCCCCAGCATTTT.

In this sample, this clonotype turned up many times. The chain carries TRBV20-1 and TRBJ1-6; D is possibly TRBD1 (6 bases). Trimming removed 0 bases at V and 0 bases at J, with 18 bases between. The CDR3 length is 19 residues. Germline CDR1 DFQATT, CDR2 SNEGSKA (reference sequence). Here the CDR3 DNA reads TGCAGTGCTAGAGATCTTAGGGACAATAGGAGCTCCTATAATTCACCCCTCCACTTT. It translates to CSARDLRDNRSSYNSPLHF.

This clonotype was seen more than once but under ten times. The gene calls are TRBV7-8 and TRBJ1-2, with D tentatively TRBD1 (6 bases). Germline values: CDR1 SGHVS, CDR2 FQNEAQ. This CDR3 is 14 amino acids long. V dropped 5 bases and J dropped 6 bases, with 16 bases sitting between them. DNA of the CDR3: TGTGCCAGCAGCCTAGAGGACAGTTTTGATGGCTACACCTTC. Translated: CASSLEDSFDGYTF.

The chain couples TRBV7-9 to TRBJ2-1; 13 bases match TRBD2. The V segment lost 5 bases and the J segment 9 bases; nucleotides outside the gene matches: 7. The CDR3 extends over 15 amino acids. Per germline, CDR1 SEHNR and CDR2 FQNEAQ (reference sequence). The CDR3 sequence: CASSPPGLAGLEQFF. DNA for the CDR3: TGTGCCAGCAGCCCACCGGGACTAGCGGGACTTGAGCAGTTCTTC. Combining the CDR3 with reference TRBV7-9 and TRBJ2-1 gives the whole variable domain DTGVSQNPRHKITKRGQNVTFRCDPISEHNRLYWYRQTLGQGPEFLTYFQNEAQLEKSRLLSDRFSAERPKGSFSTLEIQRTEQGDSAMYLCASSPPGLAGLEQFFGPGTRLTVL.

Here the CDR3 reads CASSRDGPLQGSLKTQYF. The CDR3 nucleotides are TGCGCCAGCAGCCGAGATGGGCCCCTACAGGGGAGTCTGAAGACCCAGTACTTC. The gene calls are TRBV4-1 and TRBJ2-5, with 7 positions matching TRBD1. This CDR3 spans 18 amino acids. Trimming cost V 4 bases and J 6 bases; bases outside gene matches: 20. Looked up from germline, CDR1 is MGHRA and CDR2 is YSYEKL.

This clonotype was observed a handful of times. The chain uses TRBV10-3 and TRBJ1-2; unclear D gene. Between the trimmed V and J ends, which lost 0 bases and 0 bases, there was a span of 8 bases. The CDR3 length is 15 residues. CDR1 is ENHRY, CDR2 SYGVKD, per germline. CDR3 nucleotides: TGTGCCATCAGTGAGTCAGGGCATACTAACTATGGCTACACCTTC. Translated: CAISESGHTNYGYTF.

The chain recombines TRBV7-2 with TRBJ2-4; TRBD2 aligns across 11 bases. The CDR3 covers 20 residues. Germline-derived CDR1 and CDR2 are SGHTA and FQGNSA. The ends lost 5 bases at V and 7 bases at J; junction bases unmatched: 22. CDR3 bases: TGTGCCAGCAGCCCGACTGGGCTACTAGCGGGGGCCCGCCAGGGGAACATTCAGTACTTC. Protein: CASSPTGLLAGARQGNIQYF.

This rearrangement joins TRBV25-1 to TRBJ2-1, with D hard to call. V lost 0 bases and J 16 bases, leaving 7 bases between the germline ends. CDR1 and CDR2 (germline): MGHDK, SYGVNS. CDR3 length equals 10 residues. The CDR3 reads CASSEYGSFF. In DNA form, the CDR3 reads TGTGCCAGCAGTGAATATGGCAGCTTCTTC.

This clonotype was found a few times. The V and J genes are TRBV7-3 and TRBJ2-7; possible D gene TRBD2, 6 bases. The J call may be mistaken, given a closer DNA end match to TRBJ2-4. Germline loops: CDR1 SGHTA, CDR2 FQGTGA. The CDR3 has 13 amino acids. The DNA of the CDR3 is TGTGCCAGCAGCTTAAAAACCGGGAGCATTCAGTACTTC. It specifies CASSLKTGSIQYF.

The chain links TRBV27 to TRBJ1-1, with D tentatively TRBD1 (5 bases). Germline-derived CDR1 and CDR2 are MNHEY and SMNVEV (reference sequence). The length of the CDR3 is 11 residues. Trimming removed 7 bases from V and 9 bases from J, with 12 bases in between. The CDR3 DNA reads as TGTGCCAGCATTCTCGCGGACAAAGCTTTCTTT. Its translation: CASILADKAFF.

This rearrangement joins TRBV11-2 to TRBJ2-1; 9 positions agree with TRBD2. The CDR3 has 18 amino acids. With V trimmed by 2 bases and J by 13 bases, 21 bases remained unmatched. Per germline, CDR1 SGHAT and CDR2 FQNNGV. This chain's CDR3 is CASSLSISASGDQKTQFF. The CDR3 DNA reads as TGTGCCAGCAGCTTATCCATCTCGGCTAGCGGGGACCAAAAGACCCAGTTCTTC.

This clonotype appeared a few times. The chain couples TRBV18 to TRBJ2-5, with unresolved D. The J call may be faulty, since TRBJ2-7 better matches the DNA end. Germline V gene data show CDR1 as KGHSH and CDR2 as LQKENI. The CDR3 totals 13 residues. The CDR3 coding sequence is TGTGCCAGCTCACCACCGTCGGCCGGCGAGCAGTACTTC. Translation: CASSPPSAGEQYF.

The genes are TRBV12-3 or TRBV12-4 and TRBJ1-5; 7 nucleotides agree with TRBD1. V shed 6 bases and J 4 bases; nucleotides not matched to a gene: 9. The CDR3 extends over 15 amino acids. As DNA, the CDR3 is TGTGCCAGCAGAAAGACAGGGATTCAAAATCAGCCCCAGCATTTT. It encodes CASRKTGIQNQPQHF.

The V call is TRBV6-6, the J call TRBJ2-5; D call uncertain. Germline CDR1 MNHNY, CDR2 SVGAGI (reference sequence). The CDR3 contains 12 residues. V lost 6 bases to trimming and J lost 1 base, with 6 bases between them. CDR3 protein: CASRPTQETQYF. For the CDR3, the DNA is TGTGCCAGCAGGCCAACCCAAGAGACCCAGTACTTC.

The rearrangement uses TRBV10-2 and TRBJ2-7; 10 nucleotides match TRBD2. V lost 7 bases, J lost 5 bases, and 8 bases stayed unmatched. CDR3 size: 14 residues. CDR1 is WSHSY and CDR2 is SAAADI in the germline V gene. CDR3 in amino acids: CASNEAGGLDEQYF. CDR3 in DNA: TGCGCCAGCAATGAAGCGGGAGGGCTAGACGAGCAGTACTTC.

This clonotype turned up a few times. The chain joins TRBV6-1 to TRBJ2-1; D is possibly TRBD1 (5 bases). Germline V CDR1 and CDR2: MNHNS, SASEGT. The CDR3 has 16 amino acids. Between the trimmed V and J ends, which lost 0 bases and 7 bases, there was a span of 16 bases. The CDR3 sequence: CASSEALATSGNEQFF. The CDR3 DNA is TGTGCCAGCAGTGAAGCGCTGGCTACCTCAGGGAATGAGCAGTTCTTC.

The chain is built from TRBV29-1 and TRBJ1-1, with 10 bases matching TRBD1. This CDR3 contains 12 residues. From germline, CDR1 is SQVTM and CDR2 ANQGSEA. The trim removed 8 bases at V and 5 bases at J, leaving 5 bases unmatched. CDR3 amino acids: CSTGQGKTEAFF. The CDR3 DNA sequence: TGCAGCACGGGACAGGGGAAGACTGAAGCTTTCTTT.

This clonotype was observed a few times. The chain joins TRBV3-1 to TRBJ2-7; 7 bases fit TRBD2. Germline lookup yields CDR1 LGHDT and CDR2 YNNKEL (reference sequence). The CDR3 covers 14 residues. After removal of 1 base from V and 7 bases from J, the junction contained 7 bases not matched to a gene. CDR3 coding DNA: TGTGCCAGCAGCCAAGGAAGAGGCGGGGGTGAGCAGTACTTC. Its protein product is CASSQGRGGGEQYF.